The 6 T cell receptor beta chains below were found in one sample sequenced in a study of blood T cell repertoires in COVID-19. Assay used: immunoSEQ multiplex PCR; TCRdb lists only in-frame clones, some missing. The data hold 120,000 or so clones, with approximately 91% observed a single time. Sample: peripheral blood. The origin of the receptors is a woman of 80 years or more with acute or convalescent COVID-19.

The CDR3 sequence: CASTKDRERDTQYF. The CDR3 DNA reads TGTGCCAGTACTAAGGACAGGGAGAGAGATACGCAGTATTTT. The gene calls are TRBV19 and TRBJ2-3; TRBD1 agrees at 8 bases. The length of the CDR3 is 14 residues. V was pared by 7 bases and J by 5 bases, with 8 bases of the junction left unmatched. Germline CDR1 reads LNHDA; CDR2 reads SQIVND (reference sequence). Full variable domain (outside the CDR3, taken from reference TRBV19 and TRBJ2-3): DGGITQSPKYLFRKEGQNVTLSCEQNLNHDAMYWYRQDPGQGLRLIYYSQIVNDFQKGDIAEGYSVSREKKESFPLTVTSAQKNPTAFYLCASTKDRERDTQYFGPGTRLTVL.

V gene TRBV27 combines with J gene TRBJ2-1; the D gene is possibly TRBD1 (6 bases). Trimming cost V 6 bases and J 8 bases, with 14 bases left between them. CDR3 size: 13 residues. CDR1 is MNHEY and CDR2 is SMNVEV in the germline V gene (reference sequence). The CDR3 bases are TGTGCCAGCAGGCCCACAGGGTTGGATGAGCAGTTCTTC. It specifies CASRPTGLDEQFF.

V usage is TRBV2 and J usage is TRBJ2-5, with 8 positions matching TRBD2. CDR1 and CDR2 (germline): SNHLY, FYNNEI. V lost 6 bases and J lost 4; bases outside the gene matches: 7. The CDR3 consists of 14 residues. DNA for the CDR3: TGTGCCAGCAGGCGACAGACTAGCGTAGAGACCCAGTACTTC. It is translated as CASRRQTSVETQYF.

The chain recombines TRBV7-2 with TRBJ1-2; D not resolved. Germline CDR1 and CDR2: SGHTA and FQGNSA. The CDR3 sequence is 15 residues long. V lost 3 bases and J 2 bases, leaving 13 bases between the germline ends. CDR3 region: CASSLSQRRNYGYTF. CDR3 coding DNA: TGTGCCAGCAGCTTGTCCCAGCGCCGAAACTATGGCTACACCTTC.

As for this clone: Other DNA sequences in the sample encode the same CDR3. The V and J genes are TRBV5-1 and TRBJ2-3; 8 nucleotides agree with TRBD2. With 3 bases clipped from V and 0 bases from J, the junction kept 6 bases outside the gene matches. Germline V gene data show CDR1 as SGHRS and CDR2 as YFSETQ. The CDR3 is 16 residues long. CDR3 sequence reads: CASSSGTSGSTDTQYF. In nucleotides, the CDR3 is TGCGCCAGCAGCTCAGGGACTAGTGGTAGCACAGATACGCAGTATTTT.

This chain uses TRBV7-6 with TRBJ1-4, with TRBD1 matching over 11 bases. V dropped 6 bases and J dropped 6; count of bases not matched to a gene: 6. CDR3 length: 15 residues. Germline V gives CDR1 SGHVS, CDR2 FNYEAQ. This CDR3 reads CASRTPGQGDEKLFF. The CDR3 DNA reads TGTGCCAGCAGGACGCCGGGACAGGGGGATGAAAAACTGTTTTTT.